The clone carrying this T cell receptor (beta chain) was seen a few times. The study recruited people aged roughly 18 to 95 years across approximately 25 US areas. Clinical histories supplied by participants themselves formed the basis of cohort assignment. TCRdb's copy holds only in-frame clones and misses some; the assay was immunoSEQ multiplex PCR. The sample shows 150,000 or so clones, approximately 88% of them seen only once. The CDR3 spans 11 residues. Germline V gene lookup returns CDR1 SEHNR and CDR2 FQNEAQ (reference sequence). Trimming removed 5 bases at V and 9 bases at J, with 7 bases between. The sample comes from a study of blood T cell repertoires in COVID-19. Study in general: Sites in the United States, Italy and Spain provided acute and convalescent COVID-19 samples. T cells, B-cell-depleted T cells, or PBMCs provided the cDNA or gDNA that served as material.

Sequenced sample: PBMCs or T cells enriched from blood (not recorded which). The clonotype comes from a woman aged 50 to 60 who had recovered from COVID-19. This rearrangement joins TRBV7-9 to TRBJ2-2; D is unresolved. This CDR3 reads CASSHYWELFF. CDR3 sequence (DNA): TGTGCCAGCAGCCACTATTGGGAGCTGTTTTTT. The full variable domain, completed using reference TRBV7-9 and TRBJ2-2, is DTGVSQNPRHKITKRGQNVTFRCDPISEHNRLYWYRQTLGQGPEFLTYFQNEAQLEKSRLLSDRFSAERPKGSFSTLEIQRTEQGDSAMYLCASSHYWELFFGEGSRLTVL.